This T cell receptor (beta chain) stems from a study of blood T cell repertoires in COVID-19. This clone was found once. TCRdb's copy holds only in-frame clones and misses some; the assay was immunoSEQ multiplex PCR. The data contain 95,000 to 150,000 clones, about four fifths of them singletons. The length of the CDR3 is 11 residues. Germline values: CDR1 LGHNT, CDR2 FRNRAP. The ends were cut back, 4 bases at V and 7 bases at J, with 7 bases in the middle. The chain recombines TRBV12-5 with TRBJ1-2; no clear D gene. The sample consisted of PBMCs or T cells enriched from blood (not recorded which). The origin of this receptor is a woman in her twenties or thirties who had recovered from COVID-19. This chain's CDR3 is CASGSPSGYTF. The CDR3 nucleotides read TGTGCTAGTGGTTCCCCGTCTGGCTACACCTTC.